This T cell receptor (beta chain) stems from a study of blood T cells in healthy people across ages. From germline, CDR1 is SGHRS and CDR2 YFSETQ. Trimming removed 1 base from V and 12 bases from J, with 11 bases in between. This CDR3 is 11 amino acids long. Through a sample-barcoded 5' primer and a J-beta primer mix, a second PCR was run for about 6 to 11 cycles. TCRdb used MiXCR to reprocess the 5' RACE reads, holding one entry per CDR3 protein. The data contain about 1.5 million distinct CDR3 sequences, less than 45% of them singletons. Study-wide results and limits: Higher diversity, along with more naive CD4+ cells, distinguished long-lived donors from aged donors.

This clonotype was seen a handful of times. As yet, its antigen is unknown. The TCR was taken from a young woman in good health. V usage is TRBV5-1 and J usage is TRBJ2-7; possibly TRBD1 for D (5 bases). Sample: blood. The CDR3 region is CASSLPGYLYF. The DNA of the CDR3 is TGCGCCAGCAGCTTGCCAGGGTATTTGTACTTC.